What follows is one TCR beta chain and its context. This sample stems from a study of control samples from healthy donors and cancer patients. Germline V gene data show CDR1 as LGHNA and CDR2 as YSLEER. The length of the CDR3 is 18 residues. The ends lost 5 bases at V and 1 base at J; junction bases unmatched: 11. Clones were sequenced by immunoSEQ multiplex PCR, and TCRdb holds only the in-frame ones, with some missing. Of some 160,000 clones in the sample, about 94% were seen once. The sequenced material came from blood. This receptor was taken from a woman between 40 and 50 years old in good health. This chain connects TRBV4-3 to TRBJ2-6; 7 bases match TRBD1. CDR3 coding DNA: TGCGCCAGCAGCTCACCGGGACAGATAGCTTCTGGGGCCAACGTCCTGACTTTC. Amino acid sequence: CASSSPGQIASGANVLTF.